The 6 T cell receptor beta chains listed next were all sequenced from one sample in a study of shared clonotypes between healthy human individuals. Libraries were prepared by immunoSEQ multiplex PCR; TCRdb keeps only in-frame clonotypes and omits some of them. The table lists roughly 1,000,000 clones, around 78% of them singletons, with approximately 0.5% in the top ten. The sequencing input was memory CD4+ T cells from PBMCs. Subset defined: CD45RA-negative fraction. The receptors shown here come from a man aged 18-30 years in good health. Some clones in this sample may be carry-over from other donors' samples.

The chain joins TRBV9 to TRBJ2-1, with 10 bases identical to TRBD2. V dropped 5 bases and J dropped 2; count of bases not matched to a gene: 4. Per germline, CDR1 SGDLS and CDR2 YYNGEE. This CDR3 region has 15 residues. CDR3 in amino acids: CASSSSGSTYNEQFF. For the CDR3, the DNA is TGTGCCAGCAGTTCTAGCGGGAGTACCTACAATGAGCAGTTCTTC.

On this clone: A far larger clone is one nucleotide away, so this likely arose from a read error. The DNA for the CDR3 is TGTGCCAGCAGCTCCGACCGGACGCTCGGTAGCGGGGAGCTGTTTTTT. Encoded protein: CASSSDRTLGSGELFF. This chain links TRBV28 with TRBJ2-2; D ambiguous. Trimming pared 6 bases from V and 7 bases from J, leaving 21 bases between. Germline-derived CDR1 and CDR2 are MDHEN and SYDVKM. The CDR3 runs to 16 residues.

This chain connects TRBV9 to TRBJ2-2; D is uncertain. CDR1 is SGDLS, CDR2 YYNGEE, per germline. V shed 1 base and J shed 1 base, with 5 bases lying between them. This CDR3 region has 14 residues. This chain's CDR3 is CASSVLGNTGELFF. The CDR3 coding sequence is TGTGCCAGCAGCGTACTGGGGAACACCGGGGAGCTGTTTTTT.

The chain joins TRBV28 to TRBJ1-2; no clear D. The CDR3 runs 14 residues. CDR1 and CDR2 (germline): MDHEN, SYDVKM. The V and J ends lost 0 bases and 4 bases respectively, with 9 bases between them. The CDR3 sequence is CASSLWPRSYGYTF. CDR3 sequence (DNA): TGTGCCAGCAGTTTATGGCCCAGGTCCTATGGCTACACCTTC.

V gene TRBV6-1 combines with J gene TRBJ2-1; TRBD2 aligns across 11 bases. The CDR3 consists of 16 residues. J lost 4 bases, V lost 1 base, and 3 bases had no gene match. Germline V gives CDR1 MNHNS, CDR2 SASEGT. CDR3 bases: TGTGCCAGCAGTGAAGACCTAGCGGGAGGTTACAATGAGCAGTTCTTC. It encodes CASSEDLAGGYNEQFF.

V gene TRBV19 combines with J gene TRBJ2-2; 9 nucleotides align to TRBD2. V was clipped by 8 bases and J by 6 bases; unmatched bases: 10. Germline V gives CDR1 LNHDA, CDR2 SQIVND (reference sequence). This CDR3 is 15 amino acids long. Written as DNA, the CDR3 is TGTGCCAGTGGCGGGCGGGAGGGCCTACCCGGGGAGCTGTTTTTT. This gives the protein CASGGREGLPGELFF.